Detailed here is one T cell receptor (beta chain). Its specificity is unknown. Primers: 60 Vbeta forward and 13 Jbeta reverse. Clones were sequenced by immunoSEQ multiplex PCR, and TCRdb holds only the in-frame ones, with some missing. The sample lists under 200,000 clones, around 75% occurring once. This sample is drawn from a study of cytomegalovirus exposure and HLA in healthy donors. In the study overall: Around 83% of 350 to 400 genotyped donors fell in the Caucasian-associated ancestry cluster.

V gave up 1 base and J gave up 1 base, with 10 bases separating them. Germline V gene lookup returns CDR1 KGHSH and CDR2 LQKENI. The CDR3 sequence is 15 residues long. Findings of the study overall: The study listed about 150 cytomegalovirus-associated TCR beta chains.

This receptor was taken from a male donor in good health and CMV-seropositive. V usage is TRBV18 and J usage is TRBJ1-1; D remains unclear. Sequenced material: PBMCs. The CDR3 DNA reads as TGTGCCAGCTCACCACATCATGGCGGGAACACTGAAGCTTTCTTT. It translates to CASSPHHGGNTEAFF.